A selection of T cell receptor beta chains follows, all from one sample in a study of T cells expressing NK-cell markers. From its re-call of the 5' RACE reads, TCRdb lists each CDR3 protein once, without DNA. The ten top clones account for around a sixth, within a sample of roughly 160,000 distinct CDR3 sequences. The sequenced material came from blood T cells: a sorted CD56 or NKG2C T cell subset, CD4+ or CD8+ T cells, or bulk PBMC T cells (not recorded which). Source of these receptors: a woman aged 18 to 75 in good health. Each CDR3 is given with its conserved first and last residue. Fields, in order: V gene, J gene, CDR3 protein.

V: TRBV3-1
J: TRBJ1-4
CDR3: CASSQRDRNEELFF

V: TRBV5-1
J: TRBJ2-3
CDR3: CASSLEIGNTDTQYF

V: TRBV6-5
J: TRBJ1-5
CDR3: CASSYSARPGSNQPQHF

V: TRBV6-2/TRBV6-3
J: TRBJ1-1
CDR3: CASSGPGQGADTEAFF

V: TRBV2
J: TRBJ2-1
CDR3: CASSVGPGVNEQFF

V: TRBV11-2
J: TRBJ2-7
CDR3: CASSLEGGSLYEQYF

V: TRBV7-6
J: TRBJ2-5
CDR3: CASSTGGAETQYF

V: TRBV7-2
J: TRBJ2-3
CDR3: CASSKGLAGGLDTQYF

V: TRBV4-1
J: TRBJ2-1
CDR3: CASSQDWVGGEQFF

V: TRBV11-2
J: TRBJ2-7
CDR3: CASSLDYGLAGGSYEQYF

V: TRBV15
J: TRBJ2-3
CDR3: CATSRPSTDTQYF